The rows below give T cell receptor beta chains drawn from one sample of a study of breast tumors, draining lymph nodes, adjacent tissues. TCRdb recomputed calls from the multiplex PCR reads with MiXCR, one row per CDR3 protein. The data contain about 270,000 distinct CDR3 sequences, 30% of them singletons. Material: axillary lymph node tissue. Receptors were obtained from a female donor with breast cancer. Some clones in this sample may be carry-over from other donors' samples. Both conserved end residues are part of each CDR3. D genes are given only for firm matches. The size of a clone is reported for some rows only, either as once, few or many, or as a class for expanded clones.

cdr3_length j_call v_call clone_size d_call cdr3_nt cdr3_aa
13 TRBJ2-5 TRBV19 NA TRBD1 TGTGCCAGCGGGACAGGGGGCGCAGAGACCCAGTACTTC CASGTGGAETQYF
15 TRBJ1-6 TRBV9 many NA TGTGCCAGCAGCGGCGTCGGGCAGGCCTATTCACCCCTCCACTTT CASSGVGQAYSPLHF
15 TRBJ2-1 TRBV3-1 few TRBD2 TGTGCCAGCAGCCGGGTGACTAGCACCTACAATGAGCAGTTCTTC CASSRVTSTYNEQFF
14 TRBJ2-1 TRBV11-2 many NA TGTGCCAGCAGCTTTAACACGGAGGGCGATGAGCAGTTCTTC CASSFNTEGDEQFF
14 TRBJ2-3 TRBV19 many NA TGTGCCAGTAGCCGGACCTTGCAAGCGGATACGCAGTATTTT CASSRTLQADTQYF
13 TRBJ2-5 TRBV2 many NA TGTGCCAGCAGTGATAGAGGGAGGGAGACCCAGTACTTC CASSDRGRETQYF
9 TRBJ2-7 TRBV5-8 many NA TGTGCCAGCAGCTTGGCCAAGTACTTC CASSLAKYF
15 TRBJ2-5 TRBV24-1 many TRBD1 TGTGCCACCAGTGAAGGGGCCGGGACAGGGGTTCGACGGTACTTC CATSEGAGTGVRRYF
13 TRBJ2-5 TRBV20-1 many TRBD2 TGCAGTGCTAGGCAGGGAGGGCAAGAGACCCAGTACTTC CSARQGGQETQYF
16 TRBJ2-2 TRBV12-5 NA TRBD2 TGTGCTAGTGGTTTAGGACTAGCGGGAGTGGTCGGGGAGCTGTTTTTT CASGLGLAGVVGELFF
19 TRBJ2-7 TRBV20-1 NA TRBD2 TGCGGTGCCCTAAATACAGGTGGACTAGCGGGAGTAGTAGGCAACGAGCAGTACTTC CGALNTGGLAGVVGNEQYF
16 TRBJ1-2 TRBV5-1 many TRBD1 TGCGCCAGCAGCAGCGTCCCCGGACAGGTGAACTATGGCTACACCTTC CASSSVPGQVNYGYTF
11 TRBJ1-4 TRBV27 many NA TGTGCCAGCAGTCCGTGTGAATTGGTGTTTTTT CASSPCELVFF
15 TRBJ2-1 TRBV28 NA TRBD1 TGTGCCAGCAGTTCATACCGGGACAGGGAACATGAGCAGTTCTTC CASSSYRDREHEQFF
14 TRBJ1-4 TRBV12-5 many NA TGTGCTAGTGGTTTGGGGACTTATAATGAAAAACTGTTTTTT CASGLGTYNEKLFF
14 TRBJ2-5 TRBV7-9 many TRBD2 TGTGCCAGCAGCACCGGACTAGCATGGGAGACCCAGTACTTC CASSTGLAWETQYF
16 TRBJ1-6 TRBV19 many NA TGTGCCAGTAGTATCCGGGGCAACAAAGATAATTCACCCCTCCACTTT CASSIRGNKDNSPLHF
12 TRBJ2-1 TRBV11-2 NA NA TGTGTCAGCAGCTCCCAGTGGGGCCCGGTGTTCTTC CVSSSQWGPVFF
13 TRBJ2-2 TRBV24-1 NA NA TGTGCCACCAGTGAACCGACCTTTGGGGAGCTGTTTTTT CATSEPTFGELFF
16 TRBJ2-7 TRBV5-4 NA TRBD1 TGTGCCAGCAGCTTCCCGGGACAGGGGCGTCAGAGTGAGCAGTACTTC CASSFPGQGRQSEQYF
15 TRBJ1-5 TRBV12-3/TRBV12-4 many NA TGTGCCAGCAGTTTTGGCGGGGGACTGGAACAGCCCCAGCATTTT CASSFGGGLEQPQHF
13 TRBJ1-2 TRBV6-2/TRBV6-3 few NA TGTGCCAGCAGGGGGGACGGAAACCATGGCTACACCTTC CASRGDGNHGYTF
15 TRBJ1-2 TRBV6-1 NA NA TGTGCCAGCGTAGGGGGTTGGGGGGCGACCTATGGCTACACCTTC CASVGGWGATYGYTF
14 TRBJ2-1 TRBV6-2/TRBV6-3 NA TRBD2 TGTGCCAGCAGCACCCCGGCTAGCGGGAATGAGCAGTTCTTC CASSTPASGNEQFF
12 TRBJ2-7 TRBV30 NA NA TGTGCCTGGCGCCAGGGCTCCTACGAGCAGTACTTC CAWRQGSYEQYF
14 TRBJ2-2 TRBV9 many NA TGTGCCAGCACAGGACAGTGGGACACCGGGGAGCTGTTTTTT CASTGQWDTGELFF
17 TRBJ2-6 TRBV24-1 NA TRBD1 TGTGCCACCAGTGATTTTGACAGGGTCTCTGGGGCCAACGTCCTGACTTTC CATSDFDRVSGANVLTF
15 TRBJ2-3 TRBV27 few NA TGTGCCAGCAGGGGGGTTGGCGGGGGCACAGATACGCAGTATTTT CASRGVGGGTDTQYF
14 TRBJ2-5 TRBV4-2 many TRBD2 TGTGCCAGCAGCCAAGGGACTAGAAAAGAGACCCAGTACTTC CASSQGTRKETQYF
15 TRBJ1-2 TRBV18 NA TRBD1 TGTGCCAGCTCCGGGACAGCCCTTTCTAACTATGGCTACACCTTC CASSGTALSNYGYTF
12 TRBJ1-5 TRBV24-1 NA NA TGTGCCGCCGGTGCTCCCAATCAGCCCCAGCATTTT CAAGAPNQPQHF
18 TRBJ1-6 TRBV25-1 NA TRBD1 TGTGCCAGCAGTGAACCAACGGGACAGCTAGGCTATAATTCACCCCTCCACTTT CASSEPTGQLGYNSPLHF
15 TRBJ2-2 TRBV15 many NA TGTGCCACCAGCCGCGGACAGACGAACACCGGGGAGCTGTTTTTT CATSRGQTNTGELFF
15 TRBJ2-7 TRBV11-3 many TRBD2 TGTGCCAGCAGCTCCTCCAGGGTCGCGGGAGACGAGCAGTACTTC CASSSSRVAGDEQYF
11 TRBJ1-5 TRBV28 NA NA TGTGCCAGCAGTTTGAATCAGCCCCAGCATTTT CASSLNQPQHF
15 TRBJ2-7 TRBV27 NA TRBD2 TGTGCCAGCAGCTTATTTAGCGGGATAAGCTACGAGCAGTACTTC CASSLFSGISYEQYF